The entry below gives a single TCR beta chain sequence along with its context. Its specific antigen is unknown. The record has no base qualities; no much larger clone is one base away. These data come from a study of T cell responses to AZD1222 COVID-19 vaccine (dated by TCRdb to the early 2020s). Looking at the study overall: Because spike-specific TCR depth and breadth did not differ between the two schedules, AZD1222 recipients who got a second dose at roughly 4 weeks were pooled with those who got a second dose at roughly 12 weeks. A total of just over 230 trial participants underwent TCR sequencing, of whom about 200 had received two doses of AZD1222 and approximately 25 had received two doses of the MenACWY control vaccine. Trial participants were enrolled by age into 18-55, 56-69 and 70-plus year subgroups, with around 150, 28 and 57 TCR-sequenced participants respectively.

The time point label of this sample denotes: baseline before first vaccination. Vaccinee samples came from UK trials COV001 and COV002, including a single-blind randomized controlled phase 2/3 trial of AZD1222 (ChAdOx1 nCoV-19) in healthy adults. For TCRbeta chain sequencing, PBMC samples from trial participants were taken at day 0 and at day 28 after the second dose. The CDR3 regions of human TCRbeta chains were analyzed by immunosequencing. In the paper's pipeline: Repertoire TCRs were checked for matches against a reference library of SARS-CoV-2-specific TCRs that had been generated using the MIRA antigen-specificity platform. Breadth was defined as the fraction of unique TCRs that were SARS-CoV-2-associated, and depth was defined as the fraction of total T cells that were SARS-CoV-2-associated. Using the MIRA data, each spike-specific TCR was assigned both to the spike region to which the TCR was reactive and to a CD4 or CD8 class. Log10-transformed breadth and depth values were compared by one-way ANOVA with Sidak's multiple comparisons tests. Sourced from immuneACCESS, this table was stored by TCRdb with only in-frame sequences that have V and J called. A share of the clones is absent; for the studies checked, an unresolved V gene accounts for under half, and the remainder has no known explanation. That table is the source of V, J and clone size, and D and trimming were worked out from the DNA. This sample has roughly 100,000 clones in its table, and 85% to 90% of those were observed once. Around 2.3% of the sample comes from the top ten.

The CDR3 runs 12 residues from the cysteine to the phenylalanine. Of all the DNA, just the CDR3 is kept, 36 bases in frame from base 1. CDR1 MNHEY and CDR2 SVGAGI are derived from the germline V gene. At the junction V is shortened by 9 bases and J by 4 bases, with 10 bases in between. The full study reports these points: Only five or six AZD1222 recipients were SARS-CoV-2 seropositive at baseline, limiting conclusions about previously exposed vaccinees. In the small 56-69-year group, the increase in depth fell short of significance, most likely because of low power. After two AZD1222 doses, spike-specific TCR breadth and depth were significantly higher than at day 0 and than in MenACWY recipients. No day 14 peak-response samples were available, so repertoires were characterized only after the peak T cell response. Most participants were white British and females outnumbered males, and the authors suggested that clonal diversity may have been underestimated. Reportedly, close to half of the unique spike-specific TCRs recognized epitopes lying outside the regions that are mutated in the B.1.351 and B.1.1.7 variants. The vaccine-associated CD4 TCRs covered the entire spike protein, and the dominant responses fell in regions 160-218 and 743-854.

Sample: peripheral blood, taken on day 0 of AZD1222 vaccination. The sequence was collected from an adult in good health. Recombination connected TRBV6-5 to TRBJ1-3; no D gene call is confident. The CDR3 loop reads CASSQSGNTIYF. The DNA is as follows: TGTGCCAGTTCGCAAAGCGGAAACACCATATATTTT.